Shown below are 14 T cell receptor beta chains from a single sample sequenced in a study of blood T cell repertoires in COVID-19 (dated by TCRdb to the early 2020s). Libraries were made using the immunoSEQ multiplex PCR assay. TCRdb took over this immuneACCESS table, retaining in-frame rearrangements with V and J assigned. Such tables are incomplete; in checked studies, under half of the missing clones stem from an unresolved V gene, and the remainder is unexplained. The sample profile shows 220,000 or so clones; about 82% of them were found once. The ten largest clones capture approximately 2.1% of the sample. Sequencing was performed on PBMCs or T cells enriched from blood (not recorded which). The receptors shown here come from a woman aged 45-65 years who had recovered from COVID-19.

The chain uses TRBV5-1 and TRBJ2-2; 9 bases match TRBD2. Per the germline V gene, CDR1 is SGHRS and CDR2 is YFSETQ. The V segment lost 0 bases and the J segment 7 bases; nucleotides outside the gene matches: 1. The CDR3 consists of 14 residues. CDR3 DNA: TGCGCCAGCAGCTTGGTACTAGCGGGCGGGGAGCTGTTTTTT. Protein: CASSLVLAGGELFF.

The chain links TRBV2 to TRBJ1-1; weak D call: TRBD1 (5 bases). The CDR3 has 14 amino acids. CDR1 SNHLY and CDR2 FYNNEI come from the germline V gene. The V and J ends lost 7 bases and 4 bases respectively, with 16 bases between them. DNA of the CDR3: TGTGCCAGCATTAACCACCTTAGGGGCACTGAAGCTTTCTTT. Encoded protein: CASINHLRGTEAFF.

This clone has ten or more counts. The V call is TRBV25-1, the J call TRBJ2-1; possibly TRBD2 for D (6 bases). CDR1 MGHDK and CDR2 SYGVNS come from the germline V gene. This CDR3 spans 15 amino acids. Trimming took 8 bases from V and 8 from J, leaving 22 bases between them. CDR3 region: CASQRAGSGEDEQFF. As DNA, the CDR3 is TGTGCCAGCCAAAGGGCGGGAAGTGGGGAGGATGAGCAGTTCTTC.

The chain uses TRBV11-3 and TRBJ2-5, with 8 bases that match TRBD1. Per germline, CDR1 SGHNT and CDR2 YENEEA. This CDR3 has 16 residues. V shed 5 bases, J shed 1 base, and the junction held 9 bases outside the gene matches. CDR3 loop: CASSPSRQGSQETQYF. CDR3 coding DNA: TGTGCCAGCAGCCCAAGCCGACAGGGGTCCCAAGAGACCCAGTACTTC.

The chain combines TRBV6-5 with TRBJ2-7; TRBD1 is a possible D gene (6 bases). CDR1 and CDR2 from the germline V gene are MNHEY and SVGAGI. The CDR3 consists of 14 residues. The V gene lost 6 bases and the J gene lost 5 bases, with 17 bases spanning the gap. CDR3 coding DNA: TGTGCCAGCAGACCTCCGGGGACATCCCACGAGCAGTACTTC. The encoded protein is CASRPPGTSHEQYF.

The CDR3 region has the DNA TGCAGCGTTGAAGGCGGACAGGGGATGAACGAGCAGTACTTC. Protein: CSVEGGQGMNEQYF. The chain couples TRBV29-1 to TRBJ2-7; 9 bases are a match to TRBD1. The CDR3 is 14 amino acids. Germline loops: CDR1 SQVTM, CDR2 ANQGSEA. With 1 base clipped from V and 5 bases from J, the junction kept 6 bases outside the gene matches.

This chain connects TRBV7-6 to TRBJ2-7, with D tentatively TRBD2 (5 bases). The V gene lost 5 bases and the J gene lost 3 bases, with 14 bases spanning the gap. CDR3 length: 14 residues. CDR1 is SGHVS, CDR2 FNYEAQ, per germline. Here the CDR3 DNA reads TGTGCCAGCAGCAACCGGGATGGCGGCTACGAGCAGTACTTC. It encodes CASSNRDGGYEQYF. Using reference TRBV7-6 and TRBJ2-7 for the parts outside the CDR3, the full variable domain is GAGVSQSPRYKVTKRGQDVALRCDPISGHVSLYWYRQALGQGPEFLTYFNYEAQQDKSGLPNDRFSAERPEGSISTLTIQRTEQRDSAMYRCASSNRDGGYEQYFGPGTRLTVT.

This chain links TRBV28 with TRBJ2-7, with D possibly matching TRBD1 (5 bases). The CDR3 totals 15 residues. From germline, CDR1 is MDHEN and CDR2 SYDVKM. The germline V and J ends were trimmed by 5 bases and 3 bases, with 17 bases remaining between them. The CDR3 DNA sequence: TGTGCCAGCAGTCCACAGGACGGATACAACTACGAGCAGTACTTC. It translates to CASSPQDGYNYEQYF.

The chain employs TRBV7-2 and TRBJ2-7; 8 nucleotides line up with TRBD1. The germline V gene encodes CDR1 SGHTA and CDR2 FQGNSA. CDR3 length equals 13 residues. The ends lost 6 bases at V and 2 bases at J; junction bases unmatched: 3. The CDR3 DNA reads TGTGCCAGCAGGAAGGGACAGGCCTACGAGCAGTACTTC. Translating gives CASRKGQAYEQYF.

This chain joins TRBV12-5 and TRBJ2-5, with 7 bases lining up with TRBD1. Germline V lookup: CDR1 LGHNT, CDR2 FRNRAP. The CDR3 runs 13 residues. V dropped 6 bases and J dropped 5; count of bases not matched to a gene: 6. CDR3 DNA: TGTGCTAGTGGGACCCAACAGGGGGAGACCCAGTACTTC. Translating gives CASGTQQGETQYF.

The chain carries TRBV28 and TRBJ2-1; TRBD2 matches 8 bases. Trimming at V came to 7 bases and at J to 9 bases, leaving 5 bases not matched to a gene. The CDR3 is 12 amino acids. Germline CDR1 reads MDHEN; CDR2 reads SYDVKM. CDR3 protein: CASTAAGGEQFF. Written as DNA, the CDR3 is TGTGCCAGCACAGCGGCGGGGGGTGAGCAGTTCTTC.

The rearrangement joins TRBV5-1 to TRBJ1-6, with D maybe TRBD1 (6 bases). V lost 7 bases and J 7 bases, leaving 18 bases between the germline ends. The CDR3 is 15 residues long. CDR1 and CDR2 from the germline V gene are SGHRS and YFSETQ. In DNA, the CDR3 is TGCGCCAGCCGACCTTGGACAGCGAGGAATTCACCCCTCCACTTT. Protein: CASRPWTARNSPLHF.

The rearrangement joins TRBV11-2 to TRBJ2-1; TRBD2 matches at 12 bases. V was pared by 7 bases and J by 3 bases, with 4 bases of the junction left unmatched. CDR3 length: 15 amino acids. Germline CDR1 SGHAT, CDR2 FQNNGV. The CDR3, as DNA: TGTGCCAGCAACCCGACTAGCGGGGGCTACAATGAGCAGTTCTTC. This sequence encodes CASNPTSGGYNEQFF.

This sequence joins TRBV4-3 and TRBJ2-7, with TRBD2 as a possible D gene (7 bases). V lost 5 bases and J 5 bases, leaving 13 bases between the germline ends. Germline CDR1 and CDR2: LGHNA and YSLEER. The CDR3 runs 13 residues. In DNA form, the CDR3 reads TGCGCCAGCAGCTCGCAAGGGGGGGACGAGCAGTACTTC. Its protein is CASSSQGGDEQYF.